One T cell receptor (beta chain) is described in this entry. This sample was taken from a study of blood T cell repertoires in COVID-19. Across the whole study: Researchers got acute and convalescent COVID-19 samples from the United States, Italy and Spain. T cells, B-cell-depleted T cells, or PBMCs supplied cDNA or gDNA.

Germline CDR1 SGHTA, CDR2 FQGNSA. Deletions cut 8 bases from V and 1 base from J, with 11 bases between. This CDR3 is built from 14 residues. Per the authors' pipeline: Reference gene primers were amplified, and this amplification served to estimate nucleated cell counts. TCRdb's copy holds only in-frame clones and misses some; the assay was immunoSEQ multiplex PCR. D and trimming come from the DNA, and the V and J calls and clone size come from that table. Found here are about 140,000 clones, approximately 82% of them singletons; the top ten hold roughly 1.5%. This chain joins TRBV7-2 and TRBJ1-4; TRBD1 might be the D (6 bases). Sequencing was carried out using peripheral blood. This sequence was found in a human donor in a cohort sampled during active COVID-19. CDR3 nucleotide sequence: TGTGCCAGCGGGGACATTGGAACTAATGAAAAACTGTTTTTT. It is translated as CASGDIGTNEKLFF.